Described below is a single T cell receptor (beta chain) sequence and its context. Its antigen remains unknown. The data stem from a study of CD8 T cells in ankylosing spondylitis. Overall study findings and caveats: Existing reports had already noted some motif variants in reactive arthritis synovial fluid and blood. Peripheral blood held disease-linked clones only at relatively low frequency, and these were CD8+. Apparently characteristic of ankylosing spondylitis blood was a TCR beta motif (eight highly homologous variants). The authors reported significant enrichment of disease-linked clones in matched ankylosing spondylitis synovial fluid.

The CDR3 has 14 amino acids. Germline lookup yields CDR1 SGHTA and CDR2 FQGNSA. Deletions cut 5 bases from V and 4 bases from J, with 12 bases between. In making TCR beta libraries, quantitative 5'-RACE with molecular barcodes was used. A single record per CDR3 protein comes from TCRdb applying MiXCR to the 5' RACE reads. Found here are 670,000 or so distinct CDR3 sequences, about 20% of them singletons; the top ten hold over 15%. The chain carries TRBV7-2 and TRBJ2-1; D is possibly TRBD2 (6 bases). This TCR was recovered from a male donor with ankylosing spondylitis. Source material: blood, either unsorted or a sorted T cell fraction (not recorded which). The CDR3 nucleotides are TGTGCCAGCAGCAAGTATGGGACTTACAATGAGCAGTTCTTC. Its protein product is CASSKYGTYNEQFF. Combining the CDR3 with reference TRBV7-2 and TRBJ2-1 gives the whole variable domain GAGVSQSPSNKVTEKGKDVELRCDPISGHTALYWYRQSLGQGLEFLIYFQGNSAPDKSGLPSDRFSAERTGGSVSTLTIQRTQQEDSAVYLCASSKYGTYNEQFFGPGTRLTVL.